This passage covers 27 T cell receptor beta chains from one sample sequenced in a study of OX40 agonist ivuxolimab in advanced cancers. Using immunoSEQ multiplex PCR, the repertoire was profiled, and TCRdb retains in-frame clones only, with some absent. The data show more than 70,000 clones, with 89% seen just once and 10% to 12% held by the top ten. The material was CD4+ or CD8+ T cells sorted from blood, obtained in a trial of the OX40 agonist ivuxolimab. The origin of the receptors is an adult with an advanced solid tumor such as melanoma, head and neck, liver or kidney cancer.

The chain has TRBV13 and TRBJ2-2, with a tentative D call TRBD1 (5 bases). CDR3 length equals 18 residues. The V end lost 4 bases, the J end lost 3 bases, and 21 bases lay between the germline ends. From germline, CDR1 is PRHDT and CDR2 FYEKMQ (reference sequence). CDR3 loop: CASSSFYNRKKDTGELFF. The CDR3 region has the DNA TGTGCCAGCAGCTCCTTTTACAACAGGAAAAAGGACACCGGGGAGCTGTTTTTT.

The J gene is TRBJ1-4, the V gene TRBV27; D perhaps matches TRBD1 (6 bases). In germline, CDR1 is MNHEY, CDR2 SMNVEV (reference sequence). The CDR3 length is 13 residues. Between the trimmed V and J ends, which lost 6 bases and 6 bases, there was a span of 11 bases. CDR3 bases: TGTGCCAGCAGCCTACAGGGAGATGAAAAACTGTTTTTT. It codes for CASSLQGDEKLFF.

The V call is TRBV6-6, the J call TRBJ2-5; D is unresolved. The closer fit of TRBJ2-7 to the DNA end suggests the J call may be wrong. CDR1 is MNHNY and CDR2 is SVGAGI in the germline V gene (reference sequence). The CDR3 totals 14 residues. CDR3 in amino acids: CASSYATRNYEQYF. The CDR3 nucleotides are TGTGCCAGCAGTTACGCGACGAGGAACTACGAGCAGTACTTC.

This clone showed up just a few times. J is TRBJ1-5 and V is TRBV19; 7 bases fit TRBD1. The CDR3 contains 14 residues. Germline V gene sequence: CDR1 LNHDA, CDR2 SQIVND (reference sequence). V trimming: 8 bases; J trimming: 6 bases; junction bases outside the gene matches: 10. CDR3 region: CASSQGGKGQPQHF. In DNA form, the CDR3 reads TGTGCCAGTTCCCAAGGGGGCAAAGGTCAGCCCCAGCATTTT.

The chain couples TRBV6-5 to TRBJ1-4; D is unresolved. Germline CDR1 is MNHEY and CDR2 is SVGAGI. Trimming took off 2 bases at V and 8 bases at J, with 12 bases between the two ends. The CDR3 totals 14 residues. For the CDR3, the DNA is TGTGCCAGCAGTTACGAGGATACGACCGAAAAACTGTTTTTT. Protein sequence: CASSYEDTTEKLFF.

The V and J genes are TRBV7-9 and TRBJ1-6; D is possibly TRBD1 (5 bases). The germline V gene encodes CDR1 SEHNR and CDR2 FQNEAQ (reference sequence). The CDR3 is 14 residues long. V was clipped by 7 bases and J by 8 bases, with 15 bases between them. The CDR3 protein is CASTTDSRHSPLHF. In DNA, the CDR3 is TGTGCCAGCACTACCGACAGCCGACATTCACCCCTCCACTTT. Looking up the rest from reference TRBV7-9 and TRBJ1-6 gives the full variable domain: DTGVSQNPRHKITKRGQNVTFRCDPISEHNRLYWYRQTLGQGPEFLTYFQNEAQLEKSRLLSDRFSAERPKGSFSTLEIQRTEQGDSAMYLCASTTDSRHSPLHFGNGTRLTVT.

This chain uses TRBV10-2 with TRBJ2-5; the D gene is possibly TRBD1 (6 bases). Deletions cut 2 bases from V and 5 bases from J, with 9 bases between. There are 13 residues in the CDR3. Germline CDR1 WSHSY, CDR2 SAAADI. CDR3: CASSEEGVETQYF. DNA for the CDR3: TGCGCCAGCAGTGAGGAGGGGGTGGAGACCCAGTACTTC.

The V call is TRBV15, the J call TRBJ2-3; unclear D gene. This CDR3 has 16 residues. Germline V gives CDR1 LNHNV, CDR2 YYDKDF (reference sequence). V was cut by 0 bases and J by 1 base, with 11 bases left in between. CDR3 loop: CATSRDLWVGTDTQYF. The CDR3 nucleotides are TGTGCCACCAGCAGAGATCTGTGGGTGGGCACAGATACGCAGTATTTT.

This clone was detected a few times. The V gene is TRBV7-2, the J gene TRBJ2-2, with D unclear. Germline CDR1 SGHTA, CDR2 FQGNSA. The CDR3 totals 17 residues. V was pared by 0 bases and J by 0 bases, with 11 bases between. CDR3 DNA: TGTGCCAGCAGCTTAGCGGCCAGGACGGCGAACACCGGGGAGCTGTTTTTT. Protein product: CASSLAARTANTGELFF.

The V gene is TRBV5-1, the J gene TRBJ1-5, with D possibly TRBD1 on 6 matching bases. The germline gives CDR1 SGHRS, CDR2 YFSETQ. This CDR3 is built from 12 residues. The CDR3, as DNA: TGCGCGGGGGCATCGAGCAATCAGCCCCAGCATTTT. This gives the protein CAGASSNQPQHF. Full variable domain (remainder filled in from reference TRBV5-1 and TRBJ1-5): KAGVTQTPRYLIKTRGQQVTLSCSPISGHRSVSWYQQTPGQGLQFLFEYFSETQRNKGNFPGRFSGRQFSNSRSEMNVSTLELGDSALYLCAGASSNQPQHFGDGTRLSIL.

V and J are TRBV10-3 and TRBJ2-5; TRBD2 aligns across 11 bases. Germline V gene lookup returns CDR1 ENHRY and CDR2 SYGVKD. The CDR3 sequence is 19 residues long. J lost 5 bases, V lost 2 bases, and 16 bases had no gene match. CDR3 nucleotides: TGTGCCATCAGTGAGACCCCTTCCATAGCGGGGGGGCCGGGGGAGACCCAGTACTTC. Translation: CAISETPSIAGGPGETQYF.

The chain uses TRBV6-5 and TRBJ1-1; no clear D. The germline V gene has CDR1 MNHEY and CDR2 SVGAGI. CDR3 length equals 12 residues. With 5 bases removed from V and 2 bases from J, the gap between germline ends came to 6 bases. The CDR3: CASSNINTEAFF. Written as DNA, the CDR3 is TGTGCCAGCAGTAACATTAACACTGAAGCTTTCTTT.

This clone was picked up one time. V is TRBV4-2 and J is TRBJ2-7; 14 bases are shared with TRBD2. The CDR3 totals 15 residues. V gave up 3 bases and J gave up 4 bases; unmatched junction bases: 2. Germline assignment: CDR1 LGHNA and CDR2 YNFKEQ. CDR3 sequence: CASSQGLAGEYEQYF. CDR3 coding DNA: TGTGCCAGCAGCCAGGGACTAGCGGGGGAATACGAGCAGTACTTC.

In nucleotides, the CDR3 is TGCGCCACGTCTCAGCGGGGGACTTACAATGAGCAGTTCTTC. Its translation is CATSQRGTYNEQFF. This rearrangement joins TRBV10-1 to TRBJ2-1, with 8 bases that match TRBD2. This CDR3 has 14 amino acids. V trimming: 10 bases; J trimming: 4 bases; junction bases outside the gene matches: 9. CDR1 and CDR2 (germline): WNHNN, SYGVQD (reference sequence).

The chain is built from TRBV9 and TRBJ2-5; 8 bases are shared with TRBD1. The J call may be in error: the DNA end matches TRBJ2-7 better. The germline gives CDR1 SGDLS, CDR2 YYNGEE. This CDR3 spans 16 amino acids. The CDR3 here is CASSVGTGRTSYEQYF. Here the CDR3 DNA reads TGTGCCAGCAGCGTAGGGACAGGGCGGACCTCCTACGAGCAGTACTTC.

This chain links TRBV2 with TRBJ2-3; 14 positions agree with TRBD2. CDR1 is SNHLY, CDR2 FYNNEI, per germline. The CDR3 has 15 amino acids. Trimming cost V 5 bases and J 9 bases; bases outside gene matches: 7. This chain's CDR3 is CASSSTSGGEGTQYF. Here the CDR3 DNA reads TGTGCCAGCAGTTCGACTAGCGGGGGGGAAGGAACGCAGTATTTT.

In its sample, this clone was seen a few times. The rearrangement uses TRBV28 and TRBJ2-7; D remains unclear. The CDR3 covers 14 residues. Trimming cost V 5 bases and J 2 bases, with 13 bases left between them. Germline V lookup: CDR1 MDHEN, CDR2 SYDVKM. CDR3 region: CASSRPVPTYEQYF. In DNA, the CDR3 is TGTGCCAGCAGTCGTCCCGTCCCAACCTACGAGCAGTACTTC.

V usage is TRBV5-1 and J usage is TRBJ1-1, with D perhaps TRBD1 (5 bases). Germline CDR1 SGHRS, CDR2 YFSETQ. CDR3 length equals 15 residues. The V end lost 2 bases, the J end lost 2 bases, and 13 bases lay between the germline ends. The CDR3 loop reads CASSLPDSVNTEAFF. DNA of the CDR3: TGCGCCAGCAGCTTACCTGACAGCGTCAACACTGAAGCTTTCTTT.

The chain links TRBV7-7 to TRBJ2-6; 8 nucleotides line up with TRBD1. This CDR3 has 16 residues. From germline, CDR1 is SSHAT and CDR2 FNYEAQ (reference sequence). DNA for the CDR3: TGTGCTCCAATCACAGGGGGTGAGGCTGGGGCCAACGTCCTGACTTTC. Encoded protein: CAPITGGEAGANVLTF.

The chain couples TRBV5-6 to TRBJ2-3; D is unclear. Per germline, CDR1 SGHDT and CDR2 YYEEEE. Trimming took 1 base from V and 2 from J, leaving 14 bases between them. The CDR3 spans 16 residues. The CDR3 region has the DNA TGTGCCAGCAGCTTGACAGCAGACCCTTACACAGATACGCAGTATTTT. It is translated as CASSLTADPYTDTQYF.

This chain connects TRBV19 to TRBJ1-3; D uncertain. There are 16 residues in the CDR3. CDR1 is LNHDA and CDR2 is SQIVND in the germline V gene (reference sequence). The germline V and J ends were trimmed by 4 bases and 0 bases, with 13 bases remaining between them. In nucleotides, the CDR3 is TGTGCCAGTAGTAGGACCCGACTCAGCTCTGGAAACACCATATATTTT. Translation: CASSRTRLSSGNTIYF.

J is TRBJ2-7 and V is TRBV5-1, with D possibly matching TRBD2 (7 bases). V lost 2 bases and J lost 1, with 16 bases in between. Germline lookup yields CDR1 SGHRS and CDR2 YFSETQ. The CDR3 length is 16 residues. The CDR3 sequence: CASSLWGGWRSYEQYF. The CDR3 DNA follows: TGCGCCAGCAGCTTATGGGGGGGCTGGAGGTCCTACGAGCAGTACTTC.

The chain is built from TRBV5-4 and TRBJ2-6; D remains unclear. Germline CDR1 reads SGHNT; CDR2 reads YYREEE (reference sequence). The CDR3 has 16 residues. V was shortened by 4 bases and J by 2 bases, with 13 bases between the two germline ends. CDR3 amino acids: CASSPKTDAGANVLTF. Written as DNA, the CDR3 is TGTGCCAGCAGCCCGAAGACGGACGCTGGGGCCAACGTCCTGACTTTC.

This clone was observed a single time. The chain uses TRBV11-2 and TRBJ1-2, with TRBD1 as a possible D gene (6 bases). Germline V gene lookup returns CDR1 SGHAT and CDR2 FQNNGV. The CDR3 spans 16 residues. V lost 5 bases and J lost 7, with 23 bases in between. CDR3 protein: CASSPLRGGSFLGYTF. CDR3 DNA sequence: TGTGCCAGCAGCCCCTTGAGGGGGGGATCTTTCCTTGGCTACACCTTC. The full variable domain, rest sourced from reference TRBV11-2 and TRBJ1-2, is EAGVAQSPRYKIIEKRQSVAFWCNPISGHATLYWYQQILGQGPKLLIQFQNNGVVDDSQLPKDRFSAERLKGVDSTLKIQPAKLEDSAVYLCASSPLRGGSFLGYTFGSGTRLTVV.

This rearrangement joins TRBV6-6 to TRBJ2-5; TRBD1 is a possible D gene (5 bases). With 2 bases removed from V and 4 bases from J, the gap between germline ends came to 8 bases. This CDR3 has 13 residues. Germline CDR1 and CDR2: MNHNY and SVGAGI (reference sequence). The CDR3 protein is CASSYTRVETQYF. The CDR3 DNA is TGTGCCAGCAGTTACACCAGGGTAGAGACCCAGTACTTC.

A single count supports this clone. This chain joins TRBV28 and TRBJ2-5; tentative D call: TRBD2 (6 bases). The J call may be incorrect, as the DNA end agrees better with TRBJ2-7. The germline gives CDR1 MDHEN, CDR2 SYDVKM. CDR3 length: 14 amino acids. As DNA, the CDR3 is TGTGCCAGCAGTTTAAGTTCAGGGAGGTACGAGCAGTACTTC. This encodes CASSLSSGRYEQYF.

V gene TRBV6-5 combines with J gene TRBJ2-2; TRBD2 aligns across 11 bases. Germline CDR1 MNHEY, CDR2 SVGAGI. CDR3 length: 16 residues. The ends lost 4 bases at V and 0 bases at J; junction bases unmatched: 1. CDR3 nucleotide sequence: TGTGCCAGCAGTTTAGCGGGGGGGGCGAACACCGGGGAGCTGTTTTTT. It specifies CASSLAGGANTGELFF.